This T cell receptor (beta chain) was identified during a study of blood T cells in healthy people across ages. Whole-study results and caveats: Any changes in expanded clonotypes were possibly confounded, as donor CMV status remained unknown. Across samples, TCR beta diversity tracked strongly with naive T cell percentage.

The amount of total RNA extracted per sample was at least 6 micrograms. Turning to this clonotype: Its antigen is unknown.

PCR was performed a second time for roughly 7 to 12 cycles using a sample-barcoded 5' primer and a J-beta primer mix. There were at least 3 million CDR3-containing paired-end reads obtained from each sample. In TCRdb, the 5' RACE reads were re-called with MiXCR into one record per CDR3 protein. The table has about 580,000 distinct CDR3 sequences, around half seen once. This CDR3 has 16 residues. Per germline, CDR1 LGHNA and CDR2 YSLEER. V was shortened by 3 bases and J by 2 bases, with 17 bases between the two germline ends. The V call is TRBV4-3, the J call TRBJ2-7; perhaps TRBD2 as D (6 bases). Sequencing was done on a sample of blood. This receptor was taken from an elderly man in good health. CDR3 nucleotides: TGCGCCAGCAGCCATAAGATCGGAGGGACGCCCTACGAGCAGTACTTC. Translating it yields CASSHKIGGTPYEQYF.